A single sample is the source of the 23 T cell receptor beta chains below, sequenced in a study of OX40 agonist ivuxolimab in advanced cancers. TCRdb's copy holds only in-frame clones and misses some; the assay was immunoSEQ multiplex PCR. Among 100,000 or so clones listed, just over 85% were seen once. The sample in question was CD4+ or CD8+ T cells sorted from blood, obtained in a trial of the OX40 agonist ivuxolimab. The receptors originated from an adult with an advanced solid tumor such as melanoma, head and neck, liver or kidney cancer.

The genes are TRBV7-9 and TRBJ1-4, with D possibly matching TRBD1 (6 bases). Trimming pared 6 bases from V and 5 bases from J, leaving 10 bases between. Germline V CDR1 and CDR2: SEHNR, FQNEAQ (reference sequence). This CDR3 region has 13 residues. CDR3 sequence reads: CASRKGENEKLFF. In DNA form, the CDR3 reads TGTGCCAGCAGAAAGGGGGAAAATGAAAAACTGTTTTTT.

With regard to this clone: The identical CDR3 is also encoded by other nucleotide sequences in the sample. This sequence joins TRBV30 and TRBJ2-1; a possible D gene is TRBD2 (5 bases). V was clipped by 0 bases and J by 2 bases, with 8 bases between them. This CDR3 is built from 14 residues. Looked up from germline, CDR1 is GTSNPN and CDR2 is SVGIG (reference sequence). The CDR3 here is CAWSVYGTYNEQFF. The CDR3 DNA is TGTGCCTGGAGTGTATACGGGACCTACAATGAGCAGTTCTTC.

The chain has TRBV27 and TRBJ2-7, with 12 bases identical to TRBD1. The CDR3 is 16 residues long. Germline values: CDR1 MNHEY, CDR2 SMNVEV (reference sequence). V lost 2 bases to trimming and J lost 5 bases; unmatched junction nucleotides: 7. CDR3 coding DNA: TGTGCCAGCAGTTTAGTTGGGGGGACAGGGGGCAACGAGCAGTACTTC. This codes for CASSLVGGTGGNEQYF.

The CDR3 region is CASSPREETQYF. The CDR3 nucleotides are TGTGCCAGCTCACCACGGGAAGAGACCCAGTACTTC. J is TRBJ2-5 and V is TRBV18; D unresolved. Germline V gives CDR1 KGHSH, CDR2 LQKENI. The V end lost 1 base, the J end lost 3 bases, and 3 bases lay between the germline ends. The CDR3 runs 12 residues.

V is TRBV2 and J is TRBJ2-5, with 7 bases fitting TRBD1. In germline, CDR1 is SNHLY, CDR2 FYNNEI. With 9 bases clipped from V and 7 bases from J, the junction kept 14 bases outside the gene matches. CDR3 size: 14 residues. CDR3 bases: TGTGCCAGTACCCCGAGGACAGGCCCAGGGACCCAGTACTTC. Protein sequence: CASTPRTGPGTQYF.

The J gene is TRBJ2-5, the V gene TRBV5-1; no clear D. CDR3 length: 13 residues. Per germline, CDR1 SGHRS and CDR2 YFSETQ. V was trimmed by 3 bases and J by 4 bases, leaving 10 bases between them. The CDR3 sequence: CASSSGVGETQYF. Written as DNA, the CDR3 is TGCGCCAGCAGCTCGGGTGTAGGAGAGACCCAGTACTTC.

The chain is built from TRBV2 and TRBJ2-1; TRBD1 matches at 11 bases. The germline gives CDR1 SNHLY, CDR2 FYNNEI. The length of the CDR3 is 14 residues. Trimming removed 6 bases from V and 10 bases from J; junction bases left unmatched: 8. The CDR3 DNA is TGTGCCAGCAGGGGGACAGGGGGTAGGGACGAGCAGTTCTTC. This sequence encodes CASRGTGGRDEQFF.

The chain employs TRBV6-6 and TRBJ1-3; D is uncertain. This CDR3 contains 15 residues. Looked up from germline, CDR1 is MNHNY and CDR2 is SVGAGI (reference sequence). V gave up 5 bases and J gave up 2 bases, with 13 bases separating them. Here the CDR3 reads CASSARSSAGNTIYF. The CDR3 region has the DNA TGTGCCAGCAGTGCCAGGTCGTCTGCTGGAAACACCATATATTTT.

The chain recombines TRBV29-1 with TRBJ2-5; 10 bases are a match to TRBD2. Germline V gene data show CDR1 as SQVTM and CDR2 as ANQGSEA. The V gene end was trimmed by 4 bases and the J gene end by 2 bases; junction bases not matched to a gene: 1. The CDR3 covers 13 residues. CDR3 region: CSVGTSGQETQYF. Written as DNA, the CDR3 is TGCAGCGTTGGGACTAGCGGTCAAGAGACCCAGTACTTC.

CDR3 coding DNA: TGTGCCAGCAGTTACGCGCGGGGTAGGGGCCAAGAGACCCAGTACTTC. Protein sequence: CASSYARGRGQETQYF. The V and J genes are TRBV6-5 and TRBJ2-5, with D perhaps matching TRBD2 (6 bases). V was pared by 2 bases and J by 1 base, with 14 bases between. Germline CDR1 reads MNHEY; CDR2 reads SVGAGI. The CDR3 spans 16 residues.

This chain joins TRBV5-4 and TRBJ2-2; TRBD2 is a possible D gene (6 bases). This CDR3 has 14 amino acids. CDR1 is SGHNT and CDR2 is YYREEE in the germline V gene (reference sequence). V was trimmed by 0 bases and J by 6 bases, leaving 9 bases between them. CDR3 in amino acids: CASSLDWRAGELFF. CDR3 DNA sequence: TGTGCCAGCAGCTTGGATTGGAGGGCCGGGGAGCTGTTTTTT.

The V gene is TRBV28, the J gene TRBJ1-4, with TRBD1 as a possible D gene (5 bases). Per the germline V gene, CDR1 is MDHEN and CDR2 is SYDVKM. The CDR3 contains 15 residues. Trimming removed 5 bases at V and 8 bases at J, with 18 bases between. The CDR3 reads CASSPQQAPREKLFF. As DNA, the CDR3 is TGTGCCAGCAGTCCGCAACAGGCCCCTAGGGAAAAACTGTTTTTT.

This clone was observed a few times. The chain combines TRBV27 with TRBJ1-1; 9 nucleotides agree with TRBD1. Losses at the gene ends were 6 bases for V and 4 bases for J; bases not matched to a gene: 6. This CDR3 has 14 amino acids. Germline V gene data show CDR1 as MNHEY and CDR2 as SMNVEV (reference sequence). The CDR3 bases are TGTGCCAGCAGCTGGGACAGGGTGTCCACTGAAGCTTTCTTT. The encoded protein is CASSWDRVSTEAFF.

V usage is TRBV30 and J usage is TRBJ1-4, with D hard to call. V was clipped by 0 bases and J by 8 bases, with 13 bases between them. CDR3 length: 14 amino acids. The germline V gene has CDR1 GTSNPN and CDR2 SVGIG (reference sequence). This CDR3 is CAWSVQGSGEKLFF. CDR3 nucleotides: TGTGCCTGGAGTGTACAAGGGAGTGGGGAAAAACTGTTTTTT.

V gene TRBV9 combines with J gene TRBJ2-1; D gene unclear. Trimming removed 0 bases from V and 10 bases from J, with 11 bases in between. This CDR3 spans 13 amino acids. Germline loops: CDR1 SGDLS, CDR2 YYNGEE. This CDR3 reads CASSVAVAWEQFF. The CDR3 nucleotides are TGTGCCAGCAGCGTAGCTGTAGCCTGGGAGCAGTTCTTC.

The genes are TRBV4-1 and TRBJ2-5; 8 nucleotides agree with TRBD2. Germline V lookup: CDR1 MGHRA, CDR2 YSYEKL. The J segment lost 4 bases and the V segment lost 4 bases, leaving 8 bases of the junction unmatched. The CDR3 covers 15 residues. In nucleotides, the CDR3 is TGCGCCAGCAGCCCCCGGGGGCTAGCGGGAGAGACCCAGTACTTC. Amino acid sequence: CASSPRGLAGETQYF.

The chain employs TRBV30 and TRBJ1-1; D is unclear. Trimming cost V 0 bases and J 2 bases, with 7 bases left between them. Germline V gene data show CDR1 as GTSNPN and CDR2 as SVGIG (reference sequence). This CDR3 region has 13 residues. CDR3 sequence: CAWSVLGNTEAFF. Written as DNA, the CDR3 is TGTGCCTGGAGTGTACTGGGCAACACTGAAGCTTTCTTT.

V and J are TRBV28 and TRBJ2-5; TRBD2 agrees at 8 bases. The CDR3 extends over 15 amino acids. Losses at the gene ends were 4 bases for V and 6 bases for J; bases not matched to a gene: 10. The germline gives CDR1 MDHEN, CDR2 SYDVKM. The CDR3: CASSSYREGGKTQYF. The CDR3 bases are TGTGCCAGCAGTTCCTACCGGGAGGGCGGAAAGACCCAGTACTTC. Filled out from reference TRBV28 and TRBJ2-5, the complete variable domain reads DVKVTQSSRYLVKRTGEKVFLECVQDMDHENMFWYRQDPGLGLRLIYFSYDVKMKEKGDIPEGYSVSREKKERFSLILESASTNQTSMYLCASSSYREGGKTQYFGPGTRLLVL.

The CDR3 DNA sequence: TGTGCCAGCAGCTCGAGTTGGGCCGGGGAGCTGTTTTTT. Protein: CASSSSWAGELFF. The chain recombines TRBV7-3 with TRBJ2-2; D gene unclear. From germline, CDR1 is SGHTA and CDR2 FQGTGA. This CDR3 is 13 amino acids long. Trimming took 4 bases from V and 6 from J, leaving 9 bases between them.

CDR3 amino acids: CASSPGGSADTQYF. DNA of the CDR3: TGTGCCAGCAGCCCCGGTGGTAGCGCAGATACGCAGTATTTT. The V gene is TRBV4-2, the J gene TRBJ2-3; perhaps TRBD2 as D (5 bases). The CDR3 is made up of 14 amino acids. Trimming left V 4 bases short and J 4 bases short, with 12 bases between. Looked up from germline, CDR1 is LGHNA and CDR2 is YNFKEQ.

The chain employs TRBV19 and TRBJ2-1; the match to TRBD2 covers 7 bases. The trim removed 5 bases at V and 6 bases at J, leaving 10 bases unmatched. This CDR3 region has 15 residues. CDR1 is LNHDA and CDR2 is SQIVND in the germline V gene (reference sequence). The CDR3 DNA follows: TGTGCCAGTAGTGCACAGCGGGACCTCGGCAATGAGCAGTTCTTC. It is translated as CASSAQRDLGNEQFF. The full variable domain, in which reference TRBV19 and TRBJ2-1 provide the parts outside the CDR3, is DGGITQSPKYLFRKEGQNVTLSCEQNLNHDAMYWYRQDPGQGLRLIYYSQIVNDFQKGDIAEGYSVSREKKESFPLTVTSAQKNPTAFYLCASSAQRDLGNEQFFGPGTRLTVL.

The V call is TRBV6-5, the J call TRBJ2-3; 12 nucleotides match TRBD2. Germline assignment: CDR1 MNHEY and CDR2 SVGAGI. With 6 bases clipped from V and 7 bases from J, the junction kept 8 bases outside the gene matches. The CDR3 spans 15 residues. The CDR3 DNA follows: TGTGCCAGCAGCACCGGACTAGCGGGACTAAATACGCAGTATTTT. It codes for CASSTGLAGLNTQYF.

This clone appeared once. The V gene is TRBV30, the J gene TRBJ2-1; unclear D gene. The V gene lost 2 bases and the J gene lost 4 bases, with 9 bases spanning the gap. Germline CDR1 is GTSNPN and CDR2 is SVGIG (reference sequence). This CDR3 comprises 13 residues. The CDR3 sequence is CAWSWVEYNEQFF. CDR3 in DNA: TGTGCCTGGAGTTGGGTGGAGTACAATGAGCAGTTCTTC.